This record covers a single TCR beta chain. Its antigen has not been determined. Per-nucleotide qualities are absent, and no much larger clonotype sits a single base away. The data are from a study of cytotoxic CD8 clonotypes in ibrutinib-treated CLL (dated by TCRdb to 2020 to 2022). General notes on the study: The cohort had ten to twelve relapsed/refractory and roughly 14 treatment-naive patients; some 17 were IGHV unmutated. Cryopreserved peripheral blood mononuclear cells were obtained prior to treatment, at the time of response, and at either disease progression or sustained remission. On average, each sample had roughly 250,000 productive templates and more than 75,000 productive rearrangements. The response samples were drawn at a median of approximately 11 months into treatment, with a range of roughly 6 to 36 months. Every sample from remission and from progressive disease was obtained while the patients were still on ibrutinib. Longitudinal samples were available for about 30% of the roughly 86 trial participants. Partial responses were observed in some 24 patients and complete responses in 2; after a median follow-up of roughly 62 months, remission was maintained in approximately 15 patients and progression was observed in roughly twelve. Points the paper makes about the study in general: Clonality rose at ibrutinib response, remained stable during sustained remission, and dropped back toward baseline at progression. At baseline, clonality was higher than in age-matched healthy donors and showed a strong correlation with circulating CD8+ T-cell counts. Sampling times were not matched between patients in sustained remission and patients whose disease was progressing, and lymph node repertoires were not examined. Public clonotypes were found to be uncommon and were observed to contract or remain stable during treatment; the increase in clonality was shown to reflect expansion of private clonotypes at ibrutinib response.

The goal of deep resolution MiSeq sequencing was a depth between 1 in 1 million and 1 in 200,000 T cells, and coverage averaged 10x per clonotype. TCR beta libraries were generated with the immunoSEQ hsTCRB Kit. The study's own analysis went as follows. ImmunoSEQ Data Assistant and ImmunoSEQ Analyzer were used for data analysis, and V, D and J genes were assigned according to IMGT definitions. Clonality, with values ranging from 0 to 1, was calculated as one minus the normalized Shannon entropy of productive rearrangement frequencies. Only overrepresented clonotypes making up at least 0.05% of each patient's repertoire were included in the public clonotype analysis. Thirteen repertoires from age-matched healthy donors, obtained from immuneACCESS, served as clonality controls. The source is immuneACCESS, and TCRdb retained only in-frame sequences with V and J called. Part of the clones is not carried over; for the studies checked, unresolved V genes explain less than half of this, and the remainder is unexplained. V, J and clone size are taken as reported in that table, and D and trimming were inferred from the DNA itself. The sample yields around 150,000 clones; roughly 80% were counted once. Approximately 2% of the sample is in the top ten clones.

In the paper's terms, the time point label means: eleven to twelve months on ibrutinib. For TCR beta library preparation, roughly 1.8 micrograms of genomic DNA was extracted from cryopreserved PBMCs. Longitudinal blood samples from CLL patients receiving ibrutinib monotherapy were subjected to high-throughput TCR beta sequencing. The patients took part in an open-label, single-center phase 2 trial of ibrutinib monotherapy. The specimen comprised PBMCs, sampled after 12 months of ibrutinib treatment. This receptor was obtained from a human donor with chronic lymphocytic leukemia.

The nucleotide sequence reads TGCAGTGCTAGAGTTTCCTACGAGCAGTACTTC. Its protein is CSARVSYEQYF. The chain couples TRBV20-1 to TRBJ2-7; no D gene can be assigned with confidence. V lost 1 base and J lost 1 base; the stretch between them is 2 bases long. CDR1 and CDR2 were assigned from the germline V gene (reference sequence) as DFQATT and SNEGSKA. The CDR3 runs 11 residues from the cysteine to the phenylalanine. Only CDR3 DNA is held: 33 bases, read in frame from base 1.